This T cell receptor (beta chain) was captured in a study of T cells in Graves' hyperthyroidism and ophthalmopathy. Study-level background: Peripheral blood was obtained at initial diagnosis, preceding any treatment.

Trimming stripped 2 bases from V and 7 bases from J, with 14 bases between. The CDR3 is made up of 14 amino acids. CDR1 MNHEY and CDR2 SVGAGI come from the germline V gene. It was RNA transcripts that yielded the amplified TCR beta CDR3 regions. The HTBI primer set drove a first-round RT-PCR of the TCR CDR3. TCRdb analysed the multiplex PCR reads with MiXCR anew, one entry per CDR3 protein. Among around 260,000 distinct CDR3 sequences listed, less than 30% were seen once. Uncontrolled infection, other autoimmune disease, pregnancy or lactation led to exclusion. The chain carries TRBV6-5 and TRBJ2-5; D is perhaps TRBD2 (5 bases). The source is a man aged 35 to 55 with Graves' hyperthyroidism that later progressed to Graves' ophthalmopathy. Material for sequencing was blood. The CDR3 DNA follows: TGTGCCAGCAGTTACCCGGTACACGGAGGGACCCAGTACTTC. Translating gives CASSYPVHGGTQYF.